Listed here is a single T cell receptor (beta chain). What it binds is unknown. This sample is part of a study of T cell responses to AZD1222 COVID-19 vaccine. Study-level results: The study found Spike-specific TCR breadth and depth rose after two AZD1222 doses. No repertoire was sampled before or during the peak T cell response, only after it. Nearly half of unique spike-specific TCRs reportedly avoided B.1.351 and B.1.1.7 mutated regions.

The CDR3 extends over 16 amino acids. V lost 1 base and J lost 0; bases outside the gene matches: 3. Per the germline V gene, CDR1 is SGHVS and CDR2 is FQNEAQ. Clones were sequenced by immunoSEQ multiplex PCR, and TCRdb holds only the in-frame ones, with some missing. Of tens of thousands of clones in the sample, over 60% were seen once. The source was peripheral blood, collected 28 days after the second dose of the MenACWY control vaccine. The clonotype originates from an adult who received the MenACWY meningococcal vaccine as a control. The chain carries TRBV7-8 and TRBJ2-5; 9 nucleotides agree with TRBD2. The CDR3 region has the DNA TGTGCCAGCAGCTTAGGAGCGGGGGGTTACCAAGAGACCCAGTACTTC. This sequence encodes CASSLGAGGYQETQYF.